The 4 T cell receptor beta chains below come from one sample, sequenced in a study of metastatic and nonmetastatic thyroid tumors. TCRdb re-clonotyped the PCR reads through MiXCR. Altogether tens of thousands of clones are present, about 4% being singletons, with the ten largest covering around 20%. Thyroid surgery took place with no prior treatment in any patient. The sequenced sample was blood. All receptors derive from a female donor with papillary thyroid cancer or a benign thyroid nodule (not recorded which). Some clones in this sample may be carry-over from other donors' samples.

The chain is built from TRBV12-3 or TRBV12-4 and TRBJ2-3; TRBD2 matches at 8 bases. This CDR3 has 18 amino acids. V shed 3 bases, J shed 0 bases, and the junction held 11 bases outside the gene matches. In nucleotides, the CDR3 is TGTGCCAGCAGTTTGATGGAGACTAGCGTACTTAGCACAGATACGCAGTATTTT. It translates to CASSLMETSVLSTDTQYF.

In this sample, this clone turned up a few times. Relative to the germline gene, one junction end is altered; a read error may explain this. The chain carries TRBV6-1 and TRBJ2-1; TRBD2 agrees at 13 bases. CDR3 length: 24 residues. CDR1 and CDR2 (germline): MNHNS, SASEGT. DNA for the CDR3: TGTGCCAGCAGTGAAGCTCCTTGGCGGGGCCCCGGACTAGCGGGAGAGGGATCCTACAATGAGCAGTCCTTC. Its protein is CASSEAPWRGPGLAGEGSYNEQSF.

In this sample, this clone turned up many times. This chain uses TRBV12-3 or TRBV12-4 with TRBJ2-3, with unresolved D. V was pared by 3 bases and J by 4 bases, with 5 bases between. The CDR3 loop spans 12 amino acids. CDR3 sequence (DNA): TGTGCCAGCAGTTTGGGTTCAGATACGCAGTATTTT. As protein: CASSLGSDTQYF.

This clone was seen more than once but under ten times. This may be a read error, as it is one base from a much larger clone. The rearrangement joins TRBV19 to TRBJ1-5, with 9 bases identical to TRBD1. This CDR3 comprises 16 residues. J was trimmed by 3 bases and V by 8 bases; bases with no gene match: 11. Germline CDR1 LNHDA, CDR2 SQIVND (reference sequence). The CDR3 sequence: CASSGQGPPVNQPQHF. The CDR3 nucleotides read TGTGCCAGTTCGGGACAGGGTCCCCCGGTCAATCAGCCCCAGCATTTT.